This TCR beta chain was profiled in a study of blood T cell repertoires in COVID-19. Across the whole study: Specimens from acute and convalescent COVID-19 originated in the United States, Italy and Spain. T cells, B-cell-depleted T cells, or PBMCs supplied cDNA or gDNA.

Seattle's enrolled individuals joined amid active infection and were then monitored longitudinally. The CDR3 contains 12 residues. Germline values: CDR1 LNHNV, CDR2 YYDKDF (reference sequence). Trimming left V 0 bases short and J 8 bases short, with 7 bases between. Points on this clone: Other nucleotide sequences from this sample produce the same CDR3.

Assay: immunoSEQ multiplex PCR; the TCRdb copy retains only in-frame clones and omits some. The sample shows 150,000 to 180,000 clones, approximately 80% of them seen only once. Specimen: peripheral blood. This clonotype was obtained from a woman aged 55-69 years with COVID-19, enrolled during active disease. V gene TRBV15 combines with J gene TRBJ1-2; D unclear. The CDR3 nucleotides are TGTGCCACCAGCAGAGAGAGGAGAGGCTACACCTTC. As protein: CATSRERRGYTF.